Shown below are 32 T cell receptor beta chains from a single sample sequenced in a study of CD8 T cells in ankylosing spondylitis. One entry per CDR3 protein, called by TCRdb with MiXCR from the 5' RACE reads. The sample contains 150,000 to 200,000 distinct CDR3 sequences, roughly 18% of which appear only once. Sequencing was carried out using blood, either unsorted or a sorted T cell fraction (not recorded which). These receptors came from a male donor under 30 with ankylosing spondylitis or in good health (not recorded which).

J is TRBJ2-3 and V is TRBV29-1, with no clear D. V was clipped by 8 bases and J by 3 bases, with 9 bases between them. Germline CDR1 SQVTM, CDR2 ANQGSEA. This CDR3 contains 11 residues. This CDR3 reads CSIGQTDTQYF. CDR3 nucleotide sequence: TGCAGCATCGGGCAGACAGATACGCAGTATTTT.

This clonotype occurred many times. The chain has TRBV12-3 or TRBV12-4 and TRBJ2-5; a possible D gene is TRBD2 (6 bases). This CDR3 comprises 13 residues. Trimming took off 7 bases at V and 5 bases at J, with 14 bases between the two ends. CDR3 loop: CASTPRRGETQYF. CDR3 nucleotides: TGTGCCAGCACCCCACGACGGGGGGAGACCCAGTACTTC.

There are a few counts of this clonotype. Here the CDR3 DNA reads TGTGCCTCCAGGGGCGTTTCGAACACCGGGGAGCTGTTTTTT. Translation gives CASRGVSNTGELFF. The gene calls are TRBV2 and TRBJ2-2; D is perhaps TRBD1 (6 bases). The CDR3 spans 14 residues. CDR1 SNHLY and CDR2 FYNNEI come from the germline V gene. The V and J ends lost 11 bases and 0 bases respectively, with 13 bases between them.

This clonotype was observed many times. The chain uses TRBV10-3 and TRBJ2-7; 8 bases are shared with TRBD2. The V segment lost 5 bases and the J segment 7 bases; nucleotides outside the gene matches: 4. There are 12 residues in the CDR3. CDR1 is ENHRY, CDR2 SYGVKD, per germline. CDR3 sequence (DNA): TGTGCCATCAGTAGCGGGAGCGGGGAGCAGTACTTC. Amino acid sequence: CAISSGSGEQYF.

This clonotype was counted many times. The chain has TRBV19 and TRBJ2-1; 7 bases match TRBD1. The germline V gene has CDR1 LNHDA and CDR2 SQIVND (reference sequence). The ends lost 1 base at V and 0 bases at J; junction bases unmatched: 3. The CDR3 length is 16 residues. The CDR3 is CASSIGQGLSYNEQFF. The CDR3 bases are TGTGCCAGTAGTATAGGACAGGGTCTCTCCTACAATGAGCAGTTCTTC.

The chain is built from TRBV20-1 and TRBJ1-1, with 7 bases fitting TRBD1. The CDR3 is 14 amino acids. Per germline, CDR1 DFQATT and CDR2 SNEGSKA (reference sequence). V was clipped by 2 bases and J by 1 base; unmatched bases: 4. CDR3 amino acids: CSARWSGGNTEAFF. The CDR3 DNA is TGCAGTGCTAGATGGTCAGGGGGGAACACTGAAGCTTTCTTT.

This clonotype has ten or more counts. The J gene is TRBJ2-1, the V gene TRBV25-1, with 7 bases matching TRBD1. Germline CDR1 reads MGHDK; CDR2 reads SYGVNS. CDR3 size: 14 residues. With V trimmed by 1 base and J by 12 bases, 9 bases remained unmatched. CDR3 amino acids: CASSEWTGIGGQFF. In DNA form, the CDR3 reads TGTGCCAGCAGTGAATGGACAGGCATTGGGGGGCAGTTCTTC.

This clonotype has a count of ten or more. V usage is TRBV9 and J usage is TRBJ1-5, with D maybe TRBD1 (6 bases). The length of the CDR3 is 15 residues. Germline values: CDR1 SGDLS, CDR2 YYNGEE. Trimming took off 0 bases at V and 4 bases at J, with 11 bases between the two ends. The CDR3 protein is CASSVAPGVNQPQHF. Written as DNA, the CDR3 is TGTGCCAGCAGCGTAGCGCCAGGGGTTAATCAGCCCCAGCATTTT. The whole variable domain, filled in from reference TRBV9 and TRBJ1-5, reads DSGVTQTPKHLITATGQRVTLRCSPRSGDLSVYWYQQSLDQGLQFLIQYYNGEERAKGNILERFSAQQFPDLHSELNLSSLELGDSALYFCASSVAPGVNQPQHFGDGTRLSIL.

This clonotype was observed many times. The gene calls are TRBV7-2 and TRBJ2-5, with D unclear. Trimming left V 5 bases short and J 4 bases short, with 17 bases between. This CDR3 comprises 15 residues. Germline CDR1 and CDR2: SGHTA and FQGNSA. The CDR3 loop reads CASSPPGWNRETQYF. CDR3 nucleotide sequence: TGTGCCAGCAGCCCTCCCGGATGGAATCGAGAGACCCAGTACTTC. Variable domain in full (rest from reference TRBV7-2 and TRBJ2-5): GAGVSQSPSNKVTEKGKDVELRCDPISGHTALYWYRQSLGQGLEFLIYFQGNSAPDKSGLPSDRFSAERTGGSVSTLTIQRTQQEDSAVYLCASSPPGWNRETQYFGPGTRLLVL.

This clonotype was seen repeatedly, ten times or more. The V and J genes are TRBV24-1 and TRBJ2-2; D is unclear. This CDR3 has 17 residues. Per the germline V gene, CDR1 is KGHDR and CDR2 is SFDVKD. V lost 2 bases, J lost 8 bases, and 20 bases lay in between. The CDR3 reads CATSDSLVTSLRGELFF. The CDR3 region has the DNA TGTGCCACCAGTGATTCGCTGGTCACCTCCCTAAGAGGGGAGCTGTTTTTT.

This clonotype occurred many times. The chain has TRBV7-7 and TRBJ2-2; D possibly corresponds to TRBD2 (5 bases). CDR1 and CDR2 from the germline V gene are SSHAT and FNYEAQ (reference sequence). The CDR3 runs 17 residues. V was cut by 5 bases and J by 1 base, with 17 bases left in between. The CDR3 sequence: CASSPLRVVLNTGELFF. As DNA, the CDR3 is TGTGCCAGCAGCCCCCTGAGGGTTGTCCTGAACACCGGGGAGCTGTTTTTT.

This clonotype has at least ten counts. The rearrangement joins TRBV5-1 to TRBJ1-2, with 7 bases identical to TRBD1. This CDR3 comprises 14 residues. The ends lost 4 bases at V and 4 bases at J; junction bases unmatched: 7. Germline V gives CDR1 SGHRS, CDR2 YFSETQ. As DNA, the CDR3 is TGCGCCAGCAGCGCTGACAGGGCGAGCTATGGCTACACCTTC. It encodes CASSADRASYGYTF.

CDR3 protein: CASSHSGRYYEQYF. In DNA form, the CDR3 reads TGTGCCAGCAGCCACTCCGGACGGTACTACGAGCAGTACTTC. The genes are TRBV27 and TRBJ2-7; D not resolved. The CDR3 runs to 14 residues. In germline, CDR1 is MNHEY, CDR2 SMNVEV (reference sequence). Trimming cost V 6 bases and J 3 bases, with 15 bases left between them.

V is TRBV29-1 and J is TRBJ1-1; D is ambiguous. Germline CDR1 and CDR2: SQVTM and ANQGSEA. The CDR3 is 13 residues long. The germline V and J ends were trimmed by 5 bases and 6 bases, with 16 bases remaining between them. CDR3 loop: CSVSTPVIPEAFF. The CDR3 nucleotides are TGCAGCGTTTCGACCCCGGTCATCCCTGAAGCTTTCTTT.

The sample holds many counts of this clonotype. The gene calls are TRBV20-1 and TRBJ2-7, with 10 bases aligning to TRBD2. CDR3 length: 15 residues. Germline V gene sequence: CDR1 DFQATT, CDR2 SNEGSKA (reference sequence). V was clipped by 8 bases and J by 5 bases; unmatched bases: 15. DNA of the CDR3: TGCAGTCTCCACTCCCAACTAGCGGGGTTCCACGAGCAGTACTTC. Protein product: CSLHSQLAGFHEQYF.

This clonotype was found many times. The chain is built from TRBV3-1 and TRBJ1-1; tentative D call: TRBD1 (5 bases). CDR3 length: 12 amino acids. Trimming pared 4 bases from V and 7 bases from J, leaving 10 bases between. Germline V gene sequence: CDR1 LGHDT, CDR2 YNNKEL (reference sequence). The CDR3, as DNA: TGTGCCAGCAGCCGCGGGGGACTTGAAGCTTTCTTT. Translation: CASSRGGLEAFF. Drawing the rest from reference TRBV3-1 and TRBJ1-1, the complete variable domain is DTAVSQTPKYLVTQMGNDKSIKCEQNLGHDTMYWYKQDSKKFLKIMFSYNNKELIINETVPNRFSPKSPDKAHLNLHINSLELGDSAVYFCASSRGGLEAFFGQGTRLTVV.

The chain recombines TRBV20-1 with TRBJ1-1, with TRBD1 identical over 7 bases. The CDR3 is made up of 10 amino acids. Germline V gives CDR1 DFQATT, CDR2 SNEGSKA (reference sequence). Trimming took 4 bases from V and 11 from J; bases not matched to a gene: 4. The DNA of the CDR3 is TGCAGTGCTATCGAGACAGGGGCTTTCTTT. Translated, it gives CSAIETGAFF.

At least ten counts were recorded for this clonotype. This sequence joins TRBV14 and TRBJ2-1; D remains unclear. The length of the CDR3 is 12 residues. Germline V gene lookup returns CDR1 SGHDN and CDR2 FVKESK. Trimming shortened V by 0 bases and J by 5 bases, and 2 bases separated the two germline ends. CDR3 in amino acids: CASSQEHNEQFF. As DNA, the CDR3 is TGTGCCAGCAGCCAAGAGCACAATGAGCAGTTCTTC.

The table lists this clonotype with many counts. V and J are TRBV5-1 and TRBJ2-5, with no clear D. Germline V CDR1 and CDR2: SGHRS, YFSETQ. CDR3 size: 14 residues. The ends were cut back, 6 bases at V and 1 base at J, with 13 bases in the middle. The CDR3 region is CASKGISAQETQYF. The CDR3 DNA is TGCGCCAGCAAGGGAATCAGCGCCCAAGAGACCCAGTACTTC.

This clonotype was seen repeatedly, ten times or more. V is TRBV12-3 or TRBV12-4 and J is TRBJ1-6; the D gene is possibly TRBD1 (5 bases). The CDR3 is 13 amino acids. Between the trimmed V and J ends, which lost 7 bases and 10 bases, there was a span of 14 bases. The CDR3 nucleotides read TGTGCCAGCACCGAGGGGCTCCGGTCACCCCTCCACTTT. Its translation is CASTEGLRSPLHF.

The chain links TRBV7-2 to TRBJ2-3, with D hard to call. Germline values: CDR1 SGHTA, CDR2 FQGNSA. V was clipped by 1 base and J by 1 base, with 9 bases between them. The CDR3 is 15 residues long. Here the CDR3 reads CASSLGATRTDTQYF. The CDR3 nucleotides read TGTGCCAGCAGCTTAGGAGCGACCCGCACAGATACGCAGTATTTT.

This chain connects TRBV4-1 to TRBJ2-3; no firm D call. Trimming shortened V by 3 bases and J by 3 bases, and 10 bases separated the two germline ends. This CDR3 contains 14 residues. Germline V gene sequence: CDR1 MGHRA, CDR2 YSYEKL. CDR3 DNA sequence: TGCGCCAGCAGCCAGGTAGGACGGACAGATACGCAGTATTTT. This encodes CASSQVGRTDTQYF.

V is TRBV20-1 and J is TRBJ2-7; a weak D match, TRBD2 (5 bases). The CDR3 consists of 11 residues. The V and J ends lost 3 bases and 7 bases respectively, with 10 bases between them. Germline loops: CDR1 DFQATT, CDR2 SNEGSKA (reference sequence). CDR3 amino acids: CSASVAWEQYF. The CDR3 nucleotides are TGCAGTGCTAGCGTAGCGTGGGAGCAGTACTTC.

This clonotype was observed many times. The chain recombines TRBV2 with TRBJ2-3; 9 nucleotides match TRBD2. V shed 3 bases, J shed 4 bases, and the junction held 5 bases outside the gene matches. The CDR3 is made up of 15 amino acids. Germline assignment: CDR1 SNHLY and CDR2 FYNNEI. CDR3 region: CASSEEVAGADTQYF. The CDR3 DNA reads TGTGCCAGCAGTGAGGAGGTAGCGGGAGCAGATACGCAGTATTTT.

There are many counts of this clonotype. The chain has TRBV4-2 and TRBJ2-2, with a weak D call TRBD2 (5 bases). The CDR3 has 15 residues. V gave up 4 bases and J gave up 8 bases, with 17 bases separating them. Germline values: CDR1 LGHNA, CDR2 YNFKEQ. The DNA for the CDR3 is TGTGCCAGCAGCCCCTACGAACATAGAGGGGGGGAGCTGTTTTTT. Protein sequence: CASSPYEHRGGELFF.

The sample holds many counts of this clonotype. The genes are TRBV6-5 and TRBJ1-1; the D gene is possibly TRBD1 (5 bases). The germline CDR1 and CDR2 sequences are MNHEY and SVGAGI. Trimming pared 7 bases from V and 7 bases from J, leaving 16 bases between. The CDR3 has 13 amino acids. The DNA of the CDR3 is TGTGCCAGCATTTCCCCTGGGACGAATGAAGCTTTCTTT. Its translation: CASISPGTNEAFF.

Many counts were recorded for this clonotype. The genes are TRBV7-2 and TRBJ2-1, with 7 bases matching TRBD2. The CDR3 covers 11 residues. The junction had 6 bases not matched to a gene; V was cut back by 6 bases and J by 13 bases. Germline V lookup: CDR1 SGHTA, CDR2 FQGNSA. The CDR3 sequence: CASRGGVSQFF. CDR3 nucleotide sequence: TGTGCCAGCAGGGGGGGGGTCTCACAGTTCTTC.

V is TRBV6-2 or TRBV6-3 and J is TRBJ2-1, with D perhaps TRBD2 (6 bases). The germline V gene has CDR1 MNHEY and CDR2 SVGEGT. This CDR3 has 13 residues. Trimming left V 3 bases short and J 9 bases short, with 12 bases between. CDR3 coding DNA: TGTGCCAGCAGTTATTCCGGGACTTTTGAGCAGTTCTTC. Protein: CASSYSGTFEQFF.

The chain combines TRBV9 with TRBJ2-2; D remains ambiguous. Germline assignment: CDR1 SGDLS and CDR2 YYNGEE. V was trimmed by 1 base and J by 1 base, leaving 14 bases between them. This CDR3 has 17 residues. CDR3 nucleotides: TGTGCCAGCAGCGTAAATGGCGGCAGAGAGAACACCGGGGAGCTGTTTTTT. This translates into CASSVNGGRENTGELFF.

This clonotype came up many times. This rearrangement joins TRBV11-2 to TRBJ2-1; D is perhaps TRBD2 (6 bases). CDR1 is SGHAT, CDR2 FQNNGV, per germline. Trimming took 1 base from V and 6 from J, leaving 13 bases between them. The CDR3 extends over 15 amino acids. The CDR3 DNA reads TGTGCCAGCAGCTTAGCGCGTGGAGGGTCCAATGAGCAGTTCTTC. It encodes CASSLARGGSNEQFF.

At least ten counts were recorded for this clonotype. V and J are TRBV7-2 and TRBJ2-3; D unclear. There are 11 residues in the CDR3. Germline V gene lookup returns CDR1 SGHTA and CDR2 FQGNSA. Trimming took 5 bases from V and 7 from J, leaving 7 bases between them. The DNA of the CDR3 is TGTGCCAGCAGCGCGAGGAATACGCAGTATTTT. As protein: CASSARNTQYF.

This clonotype was seen more than once but under ten times. This sequence joins TRBV6-6 and TRBJ2-1, with D perhaps matching TRBD2 (5 bases). The germline V gene has CDR1 MNHNY and CDR2 SVGAGI (reference sequence). This CDR3 has 14 amino acids. V lost 2 bases to trimming and J lost 5 bases, with 10 bases between them. CDR3 loop: CASSYLAGNNEQFF. In nucleotides, the CDR3 is TGTGCCAGCAGTTACCTGGCCGGGAACAATGAGCAGTTCTTC.